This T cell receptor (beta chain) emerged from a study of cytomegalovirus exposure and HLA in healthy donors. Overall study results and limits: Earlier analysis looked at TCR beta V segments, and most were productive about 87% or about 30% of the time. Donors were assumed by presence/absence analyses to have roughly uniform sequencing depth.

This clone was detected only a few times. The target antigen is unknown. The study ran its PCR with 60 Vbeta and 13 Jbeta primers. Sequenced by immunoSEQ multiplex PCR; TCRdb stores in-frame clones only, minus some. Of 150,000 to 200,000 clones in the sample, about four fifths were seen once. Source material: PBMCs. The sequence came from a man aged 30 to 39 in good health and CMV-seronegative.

This CDR3 is CASRRTSGGYYEQYF. The CDR3 DNA reads as TGTGCCAGCAGGCGGACTAGCGGTGGTTACTACGAGCAGTACTTC. The chain is built from TRBV2 and TRBJ2-5, with 10 bases fitting TRBD2. The better agreement between TRBJ2-7 and the DNA end casts doubt on the J call. The CDR3 length is 15 residues. Per germline, CDR1 SNHLY and CDR2 FYNNEI.